This T cell receptor beta chain was identified during a study of T cells in Graves' hyperthyroidism and ophthalmopathy. This clonotype was seen at least ten times. From RNA transcripts, TCR beta CDR3 regions were amplified. The primer set for the first-round RT-PCR of the TCR CDR3 was HTBI. Each CDR3 protein is one row after TCRdb ran MiXCR on the multiplex PCR reads. The sample shows approximately 300,000 distinct CDR3 sequences, approximately 17% of them seen only once. PBMCs were obtained from 9 to 10 ml fresh peripheral blood. The CDR3 totals 15 residues. The V segment lost 6 bases and the J segment 5 bases; nucleotides outside the gene matches: 9. Germline-derived CDR1 and CDR2 are SGHAT and FQNNGV.

V is TRBV11-2 and J is TRBJ1-2, with 10 bases aligning to TRBD1. The sample was blood. This TCR came from a woman aged 55-69 years with Graves' ophthalmopathy. In DNA form, the CDR3 reads TGTGCCAGCAGGCCAACAGGGACAGGGGATTATGGCTACACCTTC. Translating it yields CASRPTGTGDYGYTF.